A single sample gave rise to the 10 T cell receptor beta chains below, sequenced in a study of vaccination and CD4 T cells after COVID-19. Scientists ran DNA taken from cultured CD4+ T cells through the Oncomine TCR Beta short-read assay for sequencing. MiXCR, run by TCRdb on the PCR reads, gives a single entry per CDR3 protein. The repertoire holds 2,000 to 3,000 distinct CDR3 sequences, with about 25% as singletons. Specified treatment: approximately 10-day PBMC culture with coronavirus spike peptide pools or control peptides (ViraFEST assay). For these receptors, no antigen is known. The sequenced sample was CD4+ T cells from blood, cultured in vitro, obtained after SARS-CoV-2 vaccination. The receptors stem from a human donor who had recovered from COVID-19.

This chain connects TRBV7-3 to TRBJ2-2, with D maybe TRBD1 (5 bases). The CDR3 covers 16 residues. Germline V gives CDR1 SGHTA, CDR2 FQGTGA. V lost 4 bases and J 3 bases, leaving 15 bases between the germline ends. Written as DNA, the CDR3 is TGTGCCAGCAGCTCCATGACAGACGCACACACCGGGGAGCTGTTTTTT. Translated, it gives CASSSMTDAHTGELFF.

The genes are TRBV20-1 and TRBJ2-1, with 14 bases matching TRBD2. From germline, CDR1 is DFQATT and CDR2 SNEGSKA (reference sequence). CDR3 length: 18 amino acids. The trim removed 0 bases at V and 3 bases at J, leaving 7 bases unmatched. The CDR3 spells CSAREGTSGGLIYNEQFF. As DNA, the CDR3 is TGCAGTGCTAGAGAGGGGACTAGCGGGGGCCTAATCTACAATGAGCAGTTCTTC.

This clonotype was counted a few times. V and J are TRBV6-1 and TRBJ1-2; a weak D match, TRBD1 (5 bases). The CDR3 is made up of 16 amino acids. Germline CDR1 MNHNS, CDR2 SASEGT. With 2 bases removed from V and 8 bases from J, the gap between germline ends came to 21 bases. The CDR3 loop reads CASSEWGRGGPRGYTF. The CDR3 DNA reads TGTGCCAGCAGTGAATGGGGACGGGGCGGCCCTAGGGGCTACACCTTC.

J is TRBJ1-1 and V is TRBV6-1; D remains unclear. The CDR3 has 12 residues. Germline CDR1 is MNHNS and CDR2 is SASEGT. The V end lost 11 bases, the J end lost 1 base, and 11 bases lay between the germline ends. CDR3 nucleotide sequence: TGTGCCGCGGCAGGATGGAACACTGAAGCTTTCTTT. Its protein is CAAAGWNTEAFF.

This clonotype was picked up a small number of times. The gene calls are TRBV6-1 and TRBJ2-7, with TRBD2 matching over 14 bases. Germline V gene lookup returns CDR1 MNHNS and CDR2 SASEGT. The CDR3 runs to 16 residues. V shed 5 bases and J 5 bases; nucleotides not matched to a gene: 8. The CDR3 nucleotides are TGTGCCAGCAGTCGAAGACTAGCGGGGGGGCCGAACGAGCAGTACTTC. This translates into CASSRRLAGGPNEQYF.

The chain uses TRBV7-8 and TRBJ1-2; possible D gene TRBD1, 6 bases. Per germline, CDR1 SGHVS and CDR2 FQNEAQ. This CDR3 is built from 14 residues. Between the trimmed V and J ends, which lost 5 bases and 1 base, there was a span of 11 bases. CDR3 residues: CASSADSINYGYTF. CDR3 nucleotide sequence: TGTGCCAGCAGCGCGGACAGTATTAACTATGGCTACACCTTC.

This clonotype was seen more than once but under ten times. The rearrangement links TRBV20-1 to TRBJ2-5; D may be TRBD2 (6 bases). Trimming took off 3 bases at V and 7 bases at J, with 15 bases between the two ends. In germline, CDR1 is DFQATT, CDR2 SNEGSKA (reference sequence). The CDR3 extends over 13 amino acids. The CDR3 loop reads CSARVVGGGTQYF. For the CDR3, the DNA is TGCAGTGCTAGGGTGGTGGGGGGAGGGACCCAGTACTTC.

The chain is built from TRBV19 and TRBJ2-1; 8 positions agree with TRBD2. Per germline, CDR1 LNHDA and CDR2 SQIVND (reference sequence). With V trimmed by 4 bases and J by 3 bases, 8 bases remained unmatched. The CDR3 has 16 amino acids. CDR3 in amino acids: CASSRPNGGDYNEQFF. CDR3 coding DNA: TGTGCCAGTAGTAGACCCAACGGGGGGGACTACAATGAGCAGTTCTTC.

The chain uses TRBV7-9 and TRBJ1-2; D not certain. The CDR3 loop spans 16 amino acids. CDR1 and CDR2 (germline): SEHNR, FQNEAQ (reference sequence). V dropped 6 bases and J dropped 1 base, with 18 bases sitting between them. CDR3 coding DNA: TGTGCCAGCAGTCCCTTTGAGTTTGGGCTTAACTATGGCTACACCTTC. It specifies CASSPFEFGLNYGYTF.

This chain links TRBV2 with TRBJ1-5; tentatively, D is TRBD1 (5 bases). The V end was cut by 2 bases, the J end by 9 bases, with 11 bases between. CDR1 is SNHLY, CDR2 FYNNEI, per germline. The CDR3 is 13 amino acids. The CDR3 bases are TGTGCCAGCAGTGAATTCCTCGGGGGGCCCCAGCATTTT. It is translated as CASSEFLGGPQHF.